Below are 2 T cell receptor beta chains sequenced from a single sample in a study of blood T cells in healthy people across ages. Combining a sample-barcoded 5' primer with a J-beta primer mix, a second PCR ran for roughly 6 to 12 cycles. TCRdb re-derived calls from the 5' RACE reads in MiXCR, one entry per CDR3 protein. The profile covers some 1.6 million distinct CDR3 sequences, with around 35% appearing a single time and around 11% taken by the ten largest. The sequencing sample was made of blood. These receptor sequences come from a woman in her twenties or thirties in good health.

This clonotype turned up a few times. The V and J genes are TRBV9 and TRBJ1-1; D ambiguous. V was pared by 0 bases and J by 2 bases, with 11 bases between. Germline V CDR1 and CDR2: SGDLS, YYNGEE. CDR3 length: 15 residues. The CDR3 here is CASSVGSTANTEAFF. The CDR3 DNA follows: TGTGCCAGCAGCGTAGGGTCTACGGCTAACACTGAAGCTTTCTTT.

The table lists this clonotype with a few counts. This chain joins TRBV4-2 and TRBJ1-3; possible D gene TRBD1, 5 bases. The CDR3 contains 16 residues. V dropped 0 bases and J dropped 2 bases, with 11 bases sitting between them. The germline V gene encodes CDR1 LGHNA and CDR2 YNFKEQ. The CDR3 DNA reads TGTGCCAGCAGCCAAGATTTTCGGGGGACTGGAAACACCATATATTTT. Protein: CASSQDFRGTGNTIYF.